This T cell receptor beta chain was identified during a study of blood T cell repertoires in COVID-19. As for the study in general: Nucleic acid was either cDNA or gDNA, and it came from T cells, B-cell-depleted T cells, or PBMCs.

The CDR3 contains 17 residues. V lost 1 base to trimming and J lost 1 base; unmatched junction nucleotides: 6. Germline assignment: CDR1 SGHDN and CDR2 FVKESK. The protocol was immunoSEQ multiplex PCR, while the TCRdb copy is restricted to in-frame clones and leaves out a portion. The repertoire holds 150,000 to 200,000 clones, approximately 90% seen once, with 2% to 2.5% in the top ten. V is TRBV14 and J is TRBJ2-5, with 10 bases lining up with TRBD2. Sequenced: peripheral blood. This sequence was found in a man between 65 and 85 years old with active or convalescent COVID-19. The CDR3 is CASSQGLAGGLQETQYF. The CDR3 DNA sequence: TGTGCCAGCAGCCAAGGATTAGCGGGAGGCCTCCAAGAGACCCAGTACTTC.